This T cell receptor beta chain was observed in a study of CD8+ T cells in alopecia areata. Study-wide context: The drug, oral tofacitinib, was given to treated patients at 5 to 10 mg twice daily.

Findings of the study overall: Sequencing of scalp tissue also captures the resident alphabeta T cells of normal skin. Significant decreases in scalp clonality and expanded CD8+ clones followed tofacitinib treatment.

Isolated RNA was reverse transcribed into cDNA used as the sequencing template. Some clones are missing from TCRdb's copy, which holds only in-frame ones; the method was immunoSEQ multiplex PCR. The table has fewer than 150,000 clones, roughly 82% seen once. Germline CDR1 LGHNA, CDR2 YSLEER. CDR3 length: 15 amino acids. The trim removed 3 bases at V and 3 bases at J, leaving 4 bases unmatched. With respect to this clone: Its antigen is unknown.

Treatment here: oral pan-JAK inhibitor, 5-10 mg twice daily. Individuals with alopecia areata gave both lesional scalp punch biopsies and peripheral blood for collection. The V and J genes are TRBV4-3 and TRBJ2-2, with 7 bases aligning to TRBD2. The sequenced sample was CD8+ T cells sorted from blood, obtained at week 4, from a patient treated with tofacitinib. This receptor was taken from a human donor with alopecia areata. The CDR3 loop is CASSQERGDTGELFF. In nucleotides, the CDR3 is TGCGCCAGCAGCCAGGAACGGGGGGACACCGGGGAGCTGTTTTTT.